The present T cell receptor (beta chain) was sequenced within a study of CD8+CD57+ T cells in acquired aplastic anemia. Study as a whole: There were about 10.8 million reads, on average, for CD4+ cells from healthy donors. Study outcomes and limitations: Twenty-nine CD8+ CDR3 sequences were shared between patients and controls.

As concerns this clonotype: The target antigen is unknown.

This CDR3 is 14 amino acids long. Germline V lookup: CDR1 SGDLS, CDR2 YYNGEE. The V gene lost 0 bases and the J gene lost 4 bases, with 9 bases spanning the gap. The use of genomic DNA as template underpinned the TCR beta VDJ and CDR3 profiling. TCRdb re-called the reads with MiXCR, one entry per CDR3 protein. This table has around 400,000 distinct CDR3 sequences, about two thirds appearing once. Sequences were obtained from sorted CD4+, CD8+, or CD8+CD57+ T cells (not recorded which) from PBMCs. The V and J genes are TRBV9 and TRBJ2-3; D is undetermined. This receptor was identified in a human donor in good health, serving as a control. CDR3 DNA sequence: TGTGCCAGCAGCGTAGCTACAGTGTCAGATACGCAGTATTTT. Its translation: CASSVATVSDTQYF.